Each of the 5 T cell receptor beta chains below was sequenced from the same sample in a study of blood T cell repertoires in COVID-19. Sequencing used immunoSEQ multiplex PCR; TCRdb keeps in-frame clones, though not all of them. The sample carries more than 85,000 clones, approximately 86% recorded once. Sequenced sample: peripheral blood. The source of these receptors is a woman between 55 and 75 years old with acute or convalescent COVID-19.

The rearrangement links TRBV5-1 to TRBJ2-7, with 10 bases matching TRBD1. This CDR3 is built from 17 residues. CDR1 SGHRS and CDR2 YFSETQ come from the germline V gene. The junction had 8 bases not matched to a gene; V was cut back by 0 bases and J by 2 bases. For the CDR3, the DNA is TGCGCCAGCAGCTTGGCGGGACAGGGGCGTAAGACCTACGAGCAGTACTTC. Translated, it gives CASSLAGQGRKTYEQYF.

This clone has only a few counts. The rearrangement joins TRBV2 to TRBJ1-2; D ambiguous. The germline V gene has CDR1 SNHLY and CDR2 FYNNEI. This CDR3 has 14 amino acids. The V and J ends lost 6 bases and 8 bases respectively, with 19 bases between them. CDR3 in amino acids: CASRAGEGPGGYTF. The CDR3, as DNA: TGTGCCAGCAGGGCCGGAGAGGGCCCAGGCGGCTACACCTTC. The whole variable domain, remainder taken from reference TRBV2 and TRBJ1-2, is EPEVTQTPSHQVTQMGQEVILRCVPISNHLYFYWYRQILGQKVEFLVSFYNNEISEKSEIFDDQFSVERPDGSNFTLKIRSTKLEDSAMYFCASRAGEGPGGYTFGSGTRLTVV.

This chain connects TRBV5-1 to TRBJ2-1, with 9 nucleotides matching TRBD1. V lost 2 bases, J lost 6 bases, and 12 bases stayed unmatched. Germline loops: CDR1 SGHRS, CDR2 YFSETQ. The CDR3 contains 17 residues. CDR3 region: CASSLRARDRAVNEQFF. CDR3 sequence (DNA): TGCGCCAGCAGCTTACGGGCCCGGGACAGGGCTGTCAATGAGCAGTTCTTC.

This clone has a single count. The chain links TRBV2 to TRBJ1-4, with TRBD1 matching over 8 bases. The V gene end was trimmed by 6 bases and the J gene end by 5 bases; junction bases not matched to a gene: 8. The CDR3 runs to 15 residues. Germline lookup yields CDR1 SNHLY and CDR2 FYNNEI. The CDR3 sequence: CASSQGQASNEKLFF. The CDR3 bases are TGTGCCAGCAGCCAGGGACAGGCATCAAATGAAAAACTGTTTTTT.

The rearrangement links TRBV11-2 to TRBJ2-1; 10 bases are a match to TRBD2. With 4 bases clipped from V and 3 bases from J, the junction kept 6 bases outside the gene matches. Germline CDR1 reads SGHAT; CDR2 reads FQNNGV. This CDR3 contains 16 residues. The CDR3 is CASSSHLAGDYNEQFF. DNA of the CDR3: TGTGCCAGCAGCTCACATCTAGCGGGAGACTACAATGAGCAGTTCTTC.